The clone carrying this T cell receptor (beta chain) came up once. These data originate in a study of blood T cell repertoires in COVID-19. About the research overall: Sites across the United States, Italy and Spain contributed samples from acute and convalescent COVID-19. Sources were T cells, B-cell-depleted T cells, or PBMCs; the material itself was cDNA or gDNA.

Original analysis: Quantification of nucleated cells was approximated via reference gene primer amplification. The assay was immunoSEQ multiplex PCR, and TCRdb's table has in-frame clones only and misses some. V and J calls and clone size are given by that table; D and trimming were obtained from the DNA. The sample has under 200,000 clones; 80% to 90% are singletons. Sequencing used peripheral blood. This sequence was found in a man aged 55-75 years with acute or convalescent COVID-19.

The CDR3 loop is CASSSRGGTSAYNEQFF. The CDR3 DNA follows: TGTGCCAGCAGCTCGCGGGGGGGGACTAGCGCATACAATGAGCAGTTCTTC. The V gene is TRBV11-2, the J gene TRBJ2-1; TRBD2 aligns across 10 bases. The CDR3 runs 17 residues. V lost 4 bases to trimming and J lost 4 bases; unmatched junction nucleotides: 10. Germline V gene lookup returns CDR1 SGHAT and CDR2 FQNNGV. The full variable domain, with the rest looked up from reference TRBV11-2 and TRBJ2-1, is EAGVAQSPRYKIIEKRQSVAFWCNPISGHATLYWYQQILGQGPKLLIQFQNNGVVDDSQLPKDRFSAERLKGVDSTLKIQPAKLEDSAVYLCASSSRGGTSAYNEQFFGPGTRLTVL.